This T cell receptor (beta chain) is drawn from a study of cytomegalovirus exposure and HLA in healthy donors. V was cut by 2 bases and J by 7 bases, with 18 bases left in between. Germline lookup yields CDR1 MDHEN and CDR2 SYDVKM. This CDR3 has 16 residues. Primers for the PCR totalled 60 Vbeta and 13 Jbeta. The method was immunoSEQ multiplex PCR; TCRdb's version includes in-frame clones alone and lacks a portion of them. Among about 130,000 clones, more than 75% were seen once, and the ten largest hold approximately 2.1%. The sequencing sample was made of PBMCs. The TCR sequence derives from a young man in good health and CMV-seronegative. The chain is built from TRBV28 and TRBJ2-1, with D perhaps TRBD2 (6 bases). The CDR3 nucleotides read TGTGCCAGCAGTTTAGCGGTATGGCAGGGAGGTAATGAGCAGTTCTTC. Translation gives CASSLAVWQGGNEQFF.